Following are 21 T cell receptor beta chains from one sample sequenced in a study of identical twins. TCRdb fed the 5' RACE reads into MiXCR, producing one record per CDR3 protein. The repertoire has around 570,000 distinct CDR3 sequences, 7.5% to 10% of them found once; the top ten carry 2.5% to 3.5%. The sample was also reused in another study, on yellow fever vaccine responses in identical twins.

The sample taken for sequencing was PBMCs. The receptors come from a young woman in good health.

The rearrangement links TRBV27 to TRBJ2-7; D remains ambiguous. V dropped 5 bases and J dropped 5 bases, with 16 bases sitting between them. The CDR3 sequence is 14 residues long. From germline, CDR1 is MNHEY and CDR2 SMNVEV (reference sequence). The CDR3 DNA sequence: TGTGCCAGCAGTCCGAGTATGCGAGGTGACGAGCAGTACTTC. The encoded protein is CASSPSMRGDEQYF.

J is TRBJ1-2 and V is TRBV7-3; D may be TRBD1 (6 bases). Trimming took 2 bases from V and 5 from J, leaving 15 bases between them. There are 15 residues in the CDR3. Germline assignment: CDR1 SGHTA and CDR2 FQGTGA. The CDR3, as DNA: TGTGCCAGCAGCTTATACCCCAGGGGACCTTATGGCTACACCTTC. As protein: CASSLYPRGPYGYTF.

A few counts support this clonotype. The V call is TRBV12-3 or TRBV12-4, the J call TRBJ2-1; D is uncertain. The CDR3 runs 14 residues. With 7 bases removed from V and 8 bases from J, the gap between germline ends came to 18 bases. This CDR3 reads CASTLGPNGDEQFF. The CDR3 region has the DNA TGTGCCAGCACCCTGGGCCCGAACGGCGATGAGCAGTTCTTC.

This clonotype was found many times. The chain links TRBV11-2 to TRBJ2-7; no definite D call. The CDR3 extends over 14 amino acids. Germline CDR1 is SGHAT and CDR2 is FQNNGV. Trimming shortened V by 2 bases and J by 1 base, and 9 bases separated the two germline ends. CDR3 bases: TGTGCCAGCAGCTTACCCGACCCGTCCTACGAGCAGTACTTC. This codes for CASSLPDPSYEQYF. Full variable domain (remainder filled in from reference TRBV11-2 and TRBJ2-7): EAGVAQSPRYKIIEKRQSVAFWCNPISGHATLYWYQQILGQGPKLLIQFQNNGVVDDSQLPKDRFSAERLKGVDSTLKIQPAKLEDSAVYLCASSLPDPSYEQYFGPGTRLTVT.

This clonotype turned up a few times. The CDR3 protein is CASSLVGTGVGNTQYF. CDR3 in DNA: TGTGCCAGCAGCTTGGTAGGGACAGGGGTCGGGAATACGCAGTATTTT. The chain carries TRBV5-4 and TRBJ2-3, with TRBD1 matching 10 bases. The CDR3 has 16 residues. Germline CDR1 is SGHNT and CDR2 is YYREEE (reference sequence). Trimming cost V 0 bases and J 7 bases; bases outside gene matches: 8.

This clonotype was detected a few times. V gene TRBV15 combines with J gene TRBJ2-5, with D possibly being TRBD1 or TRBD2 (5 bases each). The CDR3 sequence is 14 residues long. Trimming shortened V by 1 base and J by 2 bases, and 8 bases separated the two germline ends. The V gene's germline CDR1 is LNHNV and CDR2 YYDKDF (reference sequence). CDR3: CATSRGGNQETQYF. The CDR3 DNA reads TGTGCCACCAGCAGAGGGGGGAATCAAGAGACCCAGTACTTC.

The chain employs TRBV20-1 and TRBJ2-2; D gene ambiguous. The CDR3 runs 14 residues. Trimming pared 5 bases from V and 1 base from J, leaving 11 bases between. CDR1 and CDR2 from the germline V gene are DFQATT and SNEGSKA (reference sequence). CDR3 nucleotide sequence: TGCAGTGCTCCAAATAGCTGGAACACCGGGGAGCTGTTTTTT. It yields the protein CSAPNSWNTGELFF.

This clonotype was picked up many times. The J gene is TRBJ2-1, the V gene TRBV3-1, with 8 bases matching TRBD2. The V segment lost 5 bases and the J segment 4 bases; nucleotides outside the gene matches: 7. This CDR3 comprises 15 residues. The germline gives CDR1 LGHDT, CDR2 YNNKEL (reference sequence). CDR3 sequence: CASSYSGEKYNEQFF. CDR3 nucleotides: TGTGCCAGCAGCTATAGCGGGGAGAAATACAATGAGCAGTTCTTC.

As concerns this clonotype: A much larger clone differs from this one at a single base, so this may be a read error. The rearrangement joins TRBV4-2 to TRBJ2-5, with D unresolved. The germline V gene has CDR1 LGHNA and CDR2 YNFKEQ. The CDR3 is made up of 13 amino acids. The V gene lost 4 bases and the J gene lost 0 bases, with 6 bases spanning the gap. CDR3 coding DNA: TGTGCCAGCAGCCGACTGTACCAAGAGACCCAGTACTTC. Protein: CASSRLYQETQYF.

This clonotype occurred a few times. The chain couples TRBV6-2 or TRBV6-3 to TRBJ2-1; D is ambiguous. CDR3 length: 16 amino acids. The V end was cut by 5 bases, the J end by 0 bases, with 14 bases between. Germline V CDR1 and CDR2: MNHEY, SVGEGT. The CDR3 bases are TGTGCCAGCAGTAAGGGCAGTGGCCTCTCCTACAATGAGCAGTTCTTC. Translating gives CASSKGSGLSYNEQFF.

The CDR3 nucleotides are TGTGCCAGCAGTCCTCAGGGAAACGCAGATACGCAGTATTTT. This translates into CASSPQGNADTQYF. The chain uses TRBV6-4 and TRBJ2-3, with a weak D call TRBD1 (5 bases). With 5 bases removed from V and 4 bases from J, the gap between germline ends came to 13 bases. CDR1 MRHNA and CDR2 SNTAGT come from the germline V gene. CDR3 length: 14 residues.

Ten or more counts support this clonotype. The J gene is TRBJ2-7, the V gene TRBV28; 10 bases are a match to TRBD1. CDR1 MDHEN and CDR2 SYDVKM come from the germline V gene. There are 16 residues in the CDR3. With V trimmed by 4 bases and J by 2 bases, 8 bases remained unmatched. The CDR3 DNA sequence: TGTGCCAGCAGTTCACCCCGAGGGACAGGGGCCTACGAGCAGTACTTC. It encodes CASSSPRGTGAYEQYF.

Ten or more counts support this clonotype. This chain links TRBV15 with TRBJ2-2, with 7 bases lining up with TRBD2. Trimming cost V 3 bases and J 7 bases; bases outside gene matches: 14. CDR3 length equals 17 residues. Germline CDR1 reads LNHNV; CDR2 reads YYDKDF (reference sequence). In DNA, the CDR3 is TGTGCCACCAGCAGGCCACGGGAGGCTGGGTTTGTCGGGGAGCTGTTTTTT. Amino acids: CATSRPREAGFVGELFF. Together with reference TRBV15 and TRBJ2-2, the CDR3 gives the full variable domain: DAMVIQNPRYQVTQFGKPVTLSCSQTLNHNVMYWYQQKSSQAPKLLFHYYDKDFNNEADTPDNFQSRRPNTSFCFLDIRSPGLGDTAMYLCATSRPREAGFVGELFFGEGSRLTVL.

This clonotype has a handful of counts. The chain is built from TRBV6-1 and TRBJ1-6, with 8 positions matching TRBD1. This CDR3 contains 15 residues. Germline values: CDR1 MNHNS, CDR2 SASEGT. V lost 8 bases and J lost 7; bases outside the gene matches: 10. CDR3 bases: TGTGCCAGCCTCCGAGGACAGGGAGACAATTCACCCCTCCACTTT. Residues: CASLRGQGDNSPLHF.

Here the CDR3 DNA reads TGTGCCAGCAGCTTAGGGACAGCAAACAGAGCCTACGAGCAGTACTTC. It specifies CASSLGTANRAYEQYF. J is TRBJ2-7 and V is TRBV7-9; D is perhaps TRBD1 (6 bases). The V gene lost 1 base and the J gene lost 2 bases, with 15 bases spanning the gap. The CDR3 covers 16 residues. Germline V gives CDR1 SEHNR, CDR2 FQNEAQ (reference sequence). The full variable domain, completed using reference TRBV7-9 and TRBJ2-7, is DTGVSQNPRHKITKRGQNVTFRCDPISEHNRLYWYRQTLGQGPEFLTYFQNEAQLEKSRLLSDRFSAERPKGSFSTLEIQRTEQGDSAMYLCASSLGTANRAYEQYFGPGTRLTVT.

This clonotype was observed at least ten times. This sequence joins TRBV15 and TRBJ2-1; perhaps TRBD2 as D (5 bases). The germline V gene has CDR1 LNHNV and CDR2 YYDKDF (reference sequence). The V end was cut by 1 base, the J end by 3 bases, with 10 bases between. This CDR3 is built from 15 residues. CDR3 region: CATSRGGEGYNEQFF. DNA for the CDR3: TGTGCCACCAGCAGAGGAGGCGAGGGCTACAATGAGCAGTTCTTC.

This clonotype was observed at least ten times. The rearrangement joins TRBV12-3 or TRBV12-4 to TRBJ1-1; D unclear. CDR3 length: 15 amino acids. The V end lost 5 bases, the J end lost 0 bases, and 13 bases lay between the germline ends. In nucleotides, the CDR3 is TGTGCCAGCAGTCCCCCCAGAGGTATGAACACTGAAGCTTTCTTT. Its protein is CASSPPRGMNTEAFF.

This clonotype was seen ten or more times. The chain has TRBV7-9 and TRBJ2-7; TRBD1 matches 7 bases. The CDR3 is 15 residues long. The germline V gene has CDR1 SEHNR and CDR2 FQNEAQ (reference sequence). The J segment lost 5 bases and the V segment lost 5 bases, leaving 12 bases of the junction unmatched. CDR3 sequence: CASSPRDSPVDEQYF. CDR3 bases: TGTGCCAGCAGCCCCCGGGACAGCCCAGTCGACGAGCAGTACTTC.

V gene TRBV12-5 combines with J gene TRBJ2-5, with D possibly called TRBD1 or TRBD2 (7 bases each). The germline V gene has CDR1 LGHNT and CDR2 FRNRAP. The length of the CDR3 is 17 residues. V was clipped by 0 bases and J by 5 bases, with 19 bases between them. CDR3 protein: CASGLVQDRQGGETQYF. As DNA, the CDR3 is TGTGCTAGTGGTTTGGTTCAGGACCGACAGGGAGGGGAGACCCAGTACTTC. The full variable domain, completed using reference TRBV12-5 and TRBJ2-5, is DARVTQTPRHKVTEMGQEVTMRCQPILGHNTVFWYRQTMMQGLELLAYFRNRAPLDDSGMPKDRFSAEMPDATLATLKIQPSEPRDSAVYFCASGLVQDRQGGETQYFGPGTRLLVL.

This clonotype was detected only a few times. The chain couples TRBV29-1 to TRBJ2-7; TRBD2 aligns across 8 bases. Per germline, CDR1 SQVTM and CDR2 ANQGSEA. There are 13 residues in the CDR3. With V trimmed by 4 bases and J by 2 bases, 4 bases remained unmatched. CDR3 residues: CSVVSGGAYEQYF. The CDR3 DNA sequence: TGCAGCGTTGTATCCGGGGGGGCCTACGAGCAGTACTTC.

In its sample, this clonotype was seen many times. CDR3 amino acids: CASSVTGWQDEQYF. Here the CDR3 DNA reads TGTGCCAGCAGCGTGACAGGGTGGCAAGATGAGCAGTACTTC. The chain combines TRBV9 with TRBJ2-7, with 7 bases fitting TRBD1. Looked up from germline, CDR1 is SGDLS and CDR2 is YYNGEE. The ends lost 2 bases at V and 7 bases at J; junction bases unmatched: 9. The CDR3 is 14 residues long.